This T cell receptor (beta chain) was sequenced for a study of T cells in localized non-small cell lung cancer. With V trimmed by 4 bases and J by 1 base, 9 bases remained unmatched. The CDR3 has 16 amino acids. Germline V gene data show CDR1 as SGHRS and CDR2 as YFSETQ. TCRdb's table, derived via immunoSEQ multiplex PCR, lists solely in-frame clones and lacks some. The table lists 20,000 to 25,000 clones, about 90% of them singletons. Findings and limits, study-wide: Median approximately 50 top-100 tumor clones were shared with paired adjacent lung.

In its sample, this clone was seen once. Its antigen is still unknown. This TCR was sampled from a woman between 35 and 75 years old with stage I lung adenocarcinoma. The chain links TRBV5-1 to TRBJ2-3; TRBD2 aligns across 7 bases. The material was peripheral blood, obtained before any cancer treatment. As DNA, the CDR3 is TGCGCCAGCAGCCCACAGCGGGATTCCGGCACAGATACGCAGTATTTT. It is translated as CASSPQRDSGTDTQYF.